This TCR beta chain derives from a study of technical replicates of blood from a handful of donors. TCRdb keeps only in-frame clones here, not all; method: immunoSEQ multiplex PCR. The profile covers tens of thousands of clones, with 90% to 98% appearing a single time and about 0.31% taken by the ten largest. In this sample, this clone turned up once. CDR1 and CDR2 from the germline V gene are LGHNA and YSLEER. The CDR3 sequence is 15 residues long. V lost 1 base to trimming and J lost 6 bases; unmatched junction nucleotides: 5. J is TRBJ2-1 and V is TRBV4-3; the match to TRBD2 covers 8 bases. The clonotype originates from a human donor in good health. The source material was T cells isolated from PBMCs. CDR3 sequence: CASSQGTSRPNEQFF. Here the CDR3 DNA reads TGCGCCAGCAGCCAAGGGACTAGCAGGCCCAATGAGCAGTTCTTC.